This T cell receptor (beta chain) was identified during a study of T cells in women clearing cervical HPV infection. Study-wide context: Cases' blood sampling followed lesion detection by median roughly 150 days (90 to 200).

Method: immunoSEQ multiplex PCR; TCRdb's copy keeps in-frame clones and lacks some. The sample data list tens of thousands of clones. Each participant carried one incident cervical HPV16 infection only. This CDR3 is built from 15 residues. V lost 5 bases and J 0 bases, leaving 13 bases between the germline ends. Germline V gene data show CDR1 as SGHVS and CDR2 as FQNEAQ. Comments on this clone: The read terminates 3 residues before the CDR3 end, so the remaining end is supplied by the germline J gene.

Material: blood buffy coat. The clonotype was recovered from a woman between 18 and 70 years old with a cervical HPV16 infection that either progressed to CIN3+ or cleared (not recorded which). The chain uses TRBV7-8 and TRBJ1-1, with a possible D match to TRBD1 (6 bases). The CDR3 loop reads CASSAYRALNTEAFF. The CDR3 bases that were read are TGTGCCAGCAGCGCGTACAGGGCATTGAACACTGAA. Filled out from reference TRBV7-8 and TRBJ1-1, the complete variable domain reads GAGVSQSPRYKVAKRGQDVALRCDPISGHVSLFWYQQALGQGPEFLTYFQNEAQLDKSGLPSDRFFAERPEGSVSTLKIQRTQQEDSAVYLCASSAYRALNTEAFFGQGTRLTVV.